This T cell receptor (beta chain) appears in the sequencing data of a study of blood T cell repertoires in COVID-19. Across the whole study: Specimens from acute and convalescent COVID-19 originated in the United States, Italy and Spain.

In the study's own analysis: Reference gene primer amplification gave estimated nucleated cell counts. Repertoires were generated with immunoSEQ multiplex PCR, while TCRdb's copy carries only in-frame clones and drops some. V, J and clone size reflect that table, while D and trimming were determined from the DNA. The table has 180,000 or so clones, roughly 88% seen once. This receptor was obtained from a man aged 60 to 75 with acute or convalescent COVID-19. Sequenced input: peripheral blood.

CDR3 DNA sequence: TGTGCCAGCAGCTACTGGGGAGCCTACAATGAGCAGTTCTTC. Its protein product is CASSYWGAYNEQFF. The genes are TRBV7-9 and TRBJ2-1; tentative D call: TRBD2 (5 bases). V was shortened by 4 bases and J by 2 bases, with 9 bases between the two germline ends. Per germline, CDR1 SEHNR and CDR2 FQNEAQ (reference sequence). The CDR3 runs 14 residues.